Following are 25 T cell receptor beta chains from one sample sequenced in a study of CXCR3-negative and CXCR3-positive naive CD8 T cells. Antigens of these TCRs are unknown. Libraries of TRB cDNA were made by 5' RACE and carried UMIs. TCRdb reprocessed the 5' RACE reads and keeps a single row for each CDR3 protein, giving no DNA. The repertoire table contains some 99,000 distinct CDR3 sequences. Study outcomes and limitations: Naive CXCR3-positive cells had TRB CDR3s more hydrophobic than those of CXCR3-negative naive cells.

Sequencing input: naive CXCR3+ CD8+ T cells from blood. Regarding subset: CD45RO-CCR7+CD27+CD95- naive CD8+ T cells expressing CXCR3 (TNR3+). These receptors were collected from a human donor in good health. Some clones in this sample may be carry-over from other donors' samples.

The V gene is TRBV7-9, the J gene TRBJ2-7; TCRdb indicates TRBD1, and absent DNA this call remains unverified. CDR3 length: 15 amino acids. CDR1 is SEHNR and CDR2 is FQNEAQ in the germline V gene (reference sequence). The CDR3 spells CASDLSRQGNYEQYF.

The chain links TRBV7-9 to TRBJ2-7; the D gene TCRdb calls, TRBD1, cannot be checked with no DNA. The CDR3 runs to 16 residues. CDR1 SEHNR and CDR2 FQNEAQ come from the germline V gene (reference sequence). The CDR3 reads CASSKVDRVAGYEQYF. Filled out from reference TRBV7-9 and TRBJ2-7, the complete variable domain reads DTGVSQNPRHKITKRGQNVTFRCDPISEHNRLYWYRQTLGQGPEFLTYFQNEAQLEKSRLLSDRFSAERPKGSFSTLEIQRTEQGDSAMYLCASSKVDRVAGYEQYFGPGTRLTVT.

V is TRBV6-5 and J is TRBJ1-6; checking the TCRdb D call of TRBD1 is not possible without DNA. Per germline, CDR1 MNHEY and CDR2 SVGAGI. The CDR3 has 15 amino acids. The CDR3 region is CASSYTGIGGSPLHF.

The chain recombines TRBV12-3 or TRBV12-4 with TRBJ2-1; the TCRdb call, TRBD1, lacks DNA for checking. The length of the CDR3 is 17 residues. The CDR3 spells CASIISSQGFYYNEQFF.

V usage is TRBV29-1 and J usage is TRBJ2-3; as DNA is missing, the TRBD2 call by TCRdb cannot be tested. The CDR3 extends over 18 amino acids. The germline CDR1 and CDR2 sequences are SQVTM and ANQGSEA. This CDR3 reads CSVEVSGGASPYTDTQYF.

The chain links TRBV3-1 to TRBJ2-7; there is no DNA to check the TCRdb D call of TRBD1. Germline CDR1 is LGHDT and CDR2 is YNNKEL (reference sequence). This CDR3 is built from 15 residues. CDR3 region: CASSQKQGSLYEQYF.

The chain has TRBV7-2 and TRBJ2-4; TCRdb's D call, TRBD2, is unchecked because there is no DNA. Germline V gives CDR1 SGHTA, CDR2 FQGNSA. The CDR3 covers 14 residues. CDR3: CASSLELGGDIQYF.

This chain joins TRBV13 and TRBJ2-1; TCRdb's D call of TRBD2 is untestable without DNA. This CDR3 contains 14 residues. Germline V gives CDR1 PRHDT, CDR2 FYEKMQ (reference sequence). Here the CDR3 reads CASSPEDLPNEQFF.

The chain has TRBV7-8 and TRBJ2-1; TCRdb calls TRBD1, which cannot be checked without DNA. The CDR3 runs 13 residues. The germline V gene encodes CDR1 SGHVS and CDR2 FQNEAQ. The CDR3 sequence is CASSPRQTNEQFF.

CDR3 amino acids: CASSPTLAGGVGETQYF. V and J are TRBV7-2 and TRBJ2-5; there is no DNA to check the TCRdb D call of TRBD2. The CDR3 contains 17 residues. Germline V gene lookup returns CDR1 SGHTA and CDR2 FQGNSA.

The genes are TRBV28 and TRBJ1-5. Germline CDR1 reads MDHEN; CDR2 reads SYDVKM. CDR3 length: 13 amino acids. The CDR3: CASSSDSNRPQHF.

The chain is built from TRBV14 and TRBJ2-7. CDR1 is SGHDN, CDR2 FVKESK, per germline. CDR3 size: 12 residues. The CDR3 loop reads CASSQGGWEQYF.

The chain carries TRBV29-1 and TRBJ2-1; no DNA is available, so the TRBD2 call from TCRdb remains unchecked. The V gene's germline CDR1 is SQVTM and CDR2 ANQGSEA. The CDR3 totals 12 residues. CDR3 sequence reads: CSAAGSYNEQFF.

This chain links TRBV20-1 with TRBJ2-1; the TCRdb call, TRBD1, lacks DNA for checking. The CDR3 spans 13 residues. CDR1 is DFQATT, CDR2 SNEGSKA, per germline (reference sequence). The CDR3 protein is CRGASALYNEQFF.

The chain combines TRBV12-3 or TRBV12-4 with TRBJ2-1. The CDR3 runs to 14 residues. The CDR3 loop reads CASSLPLNYNEQFF.

The chain employs TRBV20-1 and TRBJ2-1; without DNA, the TCRdb call of TRBD2 cannot be checked. This CDR3 contains 16 residues. In germline, CDR1 is DFQATT, CDR2 SNEGSKA (reference sequence). The CDR3 is CSAWTSGSLGINEQFF.

The gene calls are TRBV10-3 and TRBJ2-5; the D call from TCRdb, TRBD1, cannot be confirmed without DNA. The CDR3 has 17 residues. Germline V CDR1 and CDR2: ENHRY, SYGVKD. The chain's CDR3 is CAISDAFDRSPQEAQYF.

This chain joins TRBV4-2 and TRBJ2-7; TCRdb's D call of TRBD2 is untestable without DNA. CDR1 and CDR2 from the germline V gene are LGHNA and YNFKEQ. The CDR3 has 17 amino acids. The CDR3: CASSQTPSELAGDEQYF.

The J gene is TRBJ2-1, the V gene TRBV4-2; the D call from TCRdb, TRBD2, cannot be confirmed without DNA. Looked up from germline, CDR1 is LGHNA and CDR2 is YNFKEQ. This CDR3 has 20 residues. This CDR3 reads CASSQDPLAGGYSSYNEQFF.

The rearrangement links TRBV3-1 to TRBJ2-2; the TCRdb call, TRBD1, lacks DNA for checking. In germline, CDR1 is LGHDT, CDR2 YNNKEL (reference sequence). The CDR3 consists of 14 residues. The CDR3 loop reads CASSHSTGSGELFF.

This chain uses TRBV25-1 with TRBJ2-5; TCRdb proposes TRBD1, but this gene call is untestable without DNA. The germline V gene encodes CDR1 MGHDK and CDR2 SYGVNS. The CDR3 spans 15 residues. The CDR3 loop is CASSELGGTEETQYF.

This chain links TRBV6-2 or TRBV6-3 with TRBJ1-1. This CDR3 is 12 amino acids long. Germline V lookup: CDR1 MNHEY, CDR2 SVGEGT. CDR3 sequence: CASSYAWGEAFF.

The chain couples TRBV29-1 to TRBJ2-7; the TCRdb call, TRBD1, lacks DNA for checking. Germline V gene lookup returns CDR1 SQVTM and CDR2 ANQGSEA. The CDR3 has 17 residues. The CDR3 is CSVEGLGQGLPSYEQYF.

The gene calls are TRBV13 and TRBJ2-5; TCRdb selects TRBD1, and the lack of DNA leaves this call unchecked. CDR1 PRHDT and CDR2 FYEKMQ come from the germline V gene (reference sequence). The CDR3 loop spans 14 amino acids. The CDR3 is CASSPRQYQETQYF.

This chain uses TRBV27 with TRBJ1-6; TCRdb gives TRBD1 as the D gene, but with no DNA this cannot be confirmed. CDR3 size: 14 residues. Germline values: CDR1 MNHEY, CDR2 SMNVEV (reference sequence). The CDR3 sequence is CASSPGVHNSPLHF.